This TCR beta chain was sequenced for a study of blood T cells in healthy people across ages. Study observations and caveats: Both naive CD4+ cell counts and diversity were greater in long-lived donors than in aged donors. Diversity estimated from one million T cells was considered an underestimate.

There are many counts of this clonotype. Its antigen is still unknown. Trimming removed 4 bases from V and 2 bases from J; junction bases left unmatched: 13. The CDR3 runs 19 residues. Germline V gene sequence: CDR1 MNHEY, CDR2 SMNVEV (reference sequence). The second PCR ran roughly 7 to 11 cycles with a sample-barcoded 5' primer and J-beta primers. TCRdb re-called the 5' RACE reads through MiXCR, storing one row per CDR3 protein. The table shows hundreds of thousands of distinct CDR3 sequences, with around 20% occurring only once. The sample consisted of blood. The sequence was collected from an older man in good health. J is TRBJ2-2 and V is TRBV27; 10 bases match TRBD2. CDR3: CASSSVSLAGFLNTGELFF. CDR3 DNA sequence: TGTGCCAGCAGTTCGGTATCACTAGCGGGATTCCTTAACACCGGGGAGCTGTTTTTT.